This passage covers 14 T cell receptor beta chains from one sample sequenced in a study of technical replicates of blood from several donors (dated by TCRdb to about 2017). To prepare the library, the immunoSEQ multiplex PCR assay was applied. TCRdb provides this immuneACCESS table in a form limited to in-frame rearrangements. Some clones are lacking; in checked studies, under half of them reflect an unresolved V gene, and why the rest are absent is not known. The sample table contains over 60,000 clones; only one count was recorded for 93% of them. The ten largest clones take up roughly 0.25% of the sample. Sequenced sample: T cells isolated from PBMCs. The source of these receptors is a human donor in good health.

The sample holds one count of this clone. The gene calls are TRBV14 and TRBJ1-2, with D possibly being TRBD1 (5 bases). Germline V lookup: CDR1 SGHDN, CDR2 FVKESK. The CDR3 covers 18 residues. V gave up 1 base and J gave up 4 bases, with 22 bases separating them. This CDR3 is CASSQVRQIDRPPYGYTF. The DNA of the CDR3 is TGTGCCAGCAGCCAAGTTCGCCAAATTGACAGACCTCCCTATGGCTACACCTTC.

This clone appeared once. V gene TRBV5-4 combines with J gene TRBJ2-1; D may be TRBD2 (6 bases). This CDR3 region has 15 residues. From germline, CDR1 is SGHNT and CDR2 YYREEE (reference sequence). Deletions cut 0 bases from V and 4 bases from J, with 11 bases between. CDR3 sequence reads: CASSLGERAYNEQFF. The CDR3 coding sequence is TGTGCCAGCAGCTTGGGGGAGCGGGCTTACAATGAGCAGTTCTTC.

The chain has TRBV18 and TRBJ2-1; 12 bases line up with TRBD1. Trimming at V came to 3 bases and at J to 10 bases, leaving 13 bases not matched to a gene. This CDR3 is 17 amino acids long. Germline assignment: CDR1 KGHSH and CDR2 LQKENI. The CDR3 DNA reads TGTGCCAGCTCACCGCCCGGGACAGGGGGCGAACGTTTGGAGCAGTTCTTC. It codes for CASSPPGTGGERLEQFF.

The genes are TRBV30 and TRBJ2-4; TRBD1 might be the D (6 bases). The CDR3 sequence is 16 residues long. Between the trimmed V and J ends, which lost 2 bases and 8 bases, there was a span of 22 bases. The V gene's germline CDR1 is GTSNPN and CDR2 SVGIG (reference sequence). CDR3 DNA: TGTGCCTGGAGTAGAGGGGCTACAGGGATATCGGACATTCAGTACTTC. Protein: CAWSRGATGISDIQYF. The entire variable domain, with the rest obtained from reference TRBV30 and TRBJ2-4, is as follows: SQTIHQWPATLVQPVGSPLSLECTVEGTSNPNLYWYRQAAGRGLQLLFYSVGIGQISSEVPQNLSASRPQDRQFILSSKKLLLSDSGFYLCAWSRGATGISDIQYFGAGTRLSVL.

The genes are TRBV7-9 and TRBJ1-4, with D perhaps TRBD1 (5 bases). The CDR3 totals 15 residues. CDR1 and CDR2 (germline): SEHNR, FQNEAQ (reference sequence). Trimming shortened V by 1 base and J by 2 bases, and 8 bases separated the two germline ends. This CDR3 reads CASSLGGTTNEKLFF. DNA for the CDR3: TGTGCCAGCAGCTTAGGGGGCACGACTAATGAAAAACTGTTTTTT. The full variable domain, in which reference TRBV7-9 and TRBJ1-4 provide the parts outside the CDR3, is DTGVSQNPRHKITKRGQNVTFRCDPISEHNRLYWYRQTLGQGPEFLTYFQNEAQLEKSRLLSDRFSAERPKGSFSTLEIQRTEQGDSAMYLCASSLGGTTNEKLFFGSGTQLSVL.

The rearrangement links TRBV28 to TRBJ2-1, with a weak D call TRBD2 (6 bases). The CDR3 length is 14 residues. The germline V gene has CDR1 MDHEN and CDR2 SYDVKM. V was cut by 3 bases and J by 1 base, with 7 bases left in between. CDR3 amino acids: CASSFGLSYNEQFF. The CDR3 DNA sequence: TGTGCCAGCAGTTTCGGACTATCCTACAATGAGCAGTTCTTC. Drawing the rest from reference TRBV28 and TRBJ2-1, the complete variable domain is DVKVTQSSRYLVKRTGEKVFLECVQDMDHENMFWYRQDPGLGLRLIYFSYDVKMKEKGDIPEGYSVSREKKERFSLILESASTNQTSMYLCASSFGLSYNEQFFGPGTRLTVL.

This CDR3 reads CAISDSRGTSGSQETQYF. CDR3 sequence (DNA): TGTGCCATCAGTGATTCCCGAGGGACTAGCGGATCCCAAGAGACCCAGTACTTC. The chain employs TRBV10-3 and TRBJ2-5; 11 bases map to TRBD2. The CDR3 loop spans 18 amino acids. Germline CDR1 ENHRY, CDR2 SYGVKD. The V gene end was trimmed by 3 bases and the J gene end by 1 base; junction bases not matched to a gene: 10.

This chain connects TRBV27 to TRBJ2-3, with D tentatively TRBD1 (6 bases). V was shortened by 3 bases and J by 1 base, with 17 bases between the two germline ends. The V gene's germline CDR1 is MNHEY and CDR2 SMNVEV (reference sequence). The CDR3 sequence is 17 residues long. CDR3 in amino acids: CASSLRGTQIRTDTQYF. CDR3 DNA: TGTGCCAGCAGTTTGAGGGGGACCCAAATCCGCACAGATACGCAGTATTTT.

This chain joins TRBV19 and TRBJ2-5; D not resolved. Germline V gene data show CDR1 as LNHDA and CDR2 as SQIVND (reference sequence). The germline V and J ends were trimmed by 3 bases and 5 bases, with 19 bases remaining between them. This CDR3 contains 16 residues. The CDR3 sequence is CASSIGAGSLPETQYF. In DNA form, the CDR3 reads TGTGCCAGTAGTATCGGAGCTGGCAGTTTGCCGGAGACCCAGTACTTC.

The genes are TRBV27 and TRBJ2-7; 8 nucleotides line up with TRBD2. The CDR3 loop spans 15 amino acids. V gave up 6 bases and J gave up 7 bases; unmatched junction bases: 14. Looked up from germline, CDR1 is MNHEY and CDR2 is SMNVEV (reference sequence). CDR3 amino acids: CASSLLIGGAREQYF. CDR3 coding DNA: TGTGCCAGCAGCCTGCTTATCGGGGGGGCCCGGGAGCAGTACTTC.

The CDR3 sequence is CASSLAPRQATYEQYF. The DNA of the CDR3 is TGTGCCAGCAGCTTAGCGCCGAGACAGGCGACCTACGAGCAGTACTTC. The chain carries TRBV7-6 and TRBJ2-7; a possible D gene is TRBD1 (6 bases). CDR3 length equals 16 residues. Germline V gives CDR1 SGHVS, CDR2 FNYEAQ. Trimming took off 0 bases at V and 2 bases at J, with 14 bases between the two ends.

The rearrangement joins TRBV11-1 to TRBJ2-2; D possibly corresponds to TRBD1 (5 bases). V gave up 5 bases and J gave up 1 base, with 11 bases separating them. The CDR3 runs 15 residues. From germline, CDR1 is SGHAT and CDR2 FQDESV (reference sequence). CDR3 nucleotide sequence: TGTGCCAGCAGCGACCACACAGGGAACACCGGGGAGCTGTTTTTT. Amino acid sequence: CASSDHTGNTGELFF. Full variable domain (missing parts from reference TRBV11-1 and TRBJ2-2): EAEVAQSPRYKITEKSQAVAFWCDPISGHATLYWYRQILGQGPELLVQFQDESVVDDSQLPKDRFSAERLKGVDSTLKIQPAELGDSAMYLCASSDHTGNTGELFFGEGSRLTVL.

The chain couples TRBV29-1 to TRBJ1-4; D remains unclear. Germline V CDR1 and CDR2: SQVTM, ANQGSEA. V was clipped by 7 bases and J by 8 bases, with 11 bases between them. The CDR3 consists of 11 residues. The CDR3 region is CSATTWEKLFF. DNA of the CDR3: TGCAGCGCAACTACATGGGAAAAACTGTTTTTT.

V and J are TRBV11-3 and TRBJ2-5; 10 nucleotides line up with TRBD1. The CDR3 totals 16 residues. V lost 6 bases, J lost 6 bases, and 13 bases stayed unmatched. Germline CDR1 reads SGHNT; CDR2 reads YENEEA. CDR3: CASRIRDRGIGQTQYF. CDR3 bases: TGTGCCAGCAGAATCCGGGACAGGGGAATTGGGCAGACCCAGTACTTC.